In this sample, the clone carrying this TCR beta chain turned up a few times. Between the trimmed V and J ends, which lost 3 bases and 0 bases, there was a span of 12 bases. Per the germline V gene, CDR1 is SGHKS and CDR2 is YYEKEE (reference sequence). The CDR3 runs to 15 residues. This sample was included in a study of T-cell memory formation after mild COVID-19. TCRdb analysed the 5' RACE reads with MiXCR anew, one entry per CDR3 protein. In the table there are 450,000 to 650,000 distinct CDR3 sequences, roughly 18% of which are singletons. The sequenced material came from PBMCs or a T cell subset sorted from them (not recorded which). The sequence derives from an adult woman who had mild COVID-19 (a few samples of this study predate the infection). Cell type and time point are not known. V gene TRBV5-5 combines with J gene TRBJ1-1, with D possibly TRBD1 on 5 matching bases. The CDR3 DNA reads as TGTGCCAGCAGCTACGAAGACAGAATGAACACTGAAGCTTTCTTT. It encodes CASSYEDRMNTEAFF.